This TCR beta chain was identified in a study of cytomegalovirus exposure and HLA in healthy donors. Amplification used 60 Vbeta primers and 13 Jbeta primers. Assay: immunoSEQ multiplex PCR; the TCRdb copy retains only in-frame clones and omits some. This sample has about 130,000 clones; over 75% occur once, and the top ten carry roughly 13%. This clone was seen a handful of times. Antigen unknown. Findings and limits, study-wide: When analyzed later, the rates of TCR association showed variation by HLA locus, with DRB1 the most and HLA-C the fewest.

The sample was PBMCs. The sequence was obtained from a woman in her 40s in good health and CMV-seropositive.

CDR3 DNA sequence: TGCGCCAGCAGCCAAGGTGCTAGCGGGAAAGCCTTCAACACCGGGGAGCTGTTTTTT. The encoded protein is CASSQGASGKAFNTGELFF. The V call is TRBV4-1, the J call TRBJ2-2; 9 bases are shared with TRBD2. This CDR3 region has 19 residues. Germline loops: CDR1 MGHRA, CDR2 YSYEKL. V was pared by 1 base and J by 2 bases, with 11 bases of the junction left unmatched.